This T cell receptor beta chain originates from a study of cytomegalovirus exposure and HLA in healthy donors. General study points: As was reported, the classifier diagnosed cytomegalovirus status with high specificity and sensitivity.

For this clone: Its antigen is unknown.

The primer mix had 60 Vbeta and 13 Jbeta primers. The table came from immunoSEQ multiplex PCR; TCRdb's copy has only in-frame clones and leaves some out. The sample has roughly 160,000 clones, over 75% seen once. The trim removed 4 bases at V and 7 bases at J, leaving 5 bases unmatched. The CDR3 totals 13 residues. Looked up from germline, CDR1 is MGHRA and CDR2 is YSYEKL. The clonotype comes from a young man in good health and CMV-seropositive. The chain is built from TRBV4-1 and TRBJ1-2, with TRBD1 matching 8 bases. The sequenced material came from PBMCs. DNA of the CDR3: TGCGCCAGCAGCCCCGGACAGGGCCTTGGCTACACCTTC. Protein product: CASSPGQGLGYTF.